The sequence of this T cell receptor (beta chain) was determined in a study of blood T cell repertoires in COVID-19. Turning to the study itself: Nucleic acid was either cDNA or gDNA, and it came from T cells, B-cell-depleted T cells, or PBMCs.

Measured with immunoSEQ multiplex PCR; TCRdb has only the in-frame clones, and not every one. The sample yields some 49,000 clones, approximately 80% seen once. The clonotype originates from a woman older than 75 with COVID-19, enrolled during active disease. The specimen was peripheral blood.

CDR3 in amino acids: CASSFTGAEQFF. CDR3 sequence (DNA): TGTGCCAGCAGCTTCACTGGGGCTGAGCAGTTCTTC. The rearrangement joins TRBV7-2 to TRBJ2-1, with a weak D call TRBD1 (5 bases). V was clipped by 3 bases and J by 9 bases, with 9 bases between them. Germline loops: CDR1 SGHTA, CDR2 FQGNSA. There are 12 residues in the CDR3.